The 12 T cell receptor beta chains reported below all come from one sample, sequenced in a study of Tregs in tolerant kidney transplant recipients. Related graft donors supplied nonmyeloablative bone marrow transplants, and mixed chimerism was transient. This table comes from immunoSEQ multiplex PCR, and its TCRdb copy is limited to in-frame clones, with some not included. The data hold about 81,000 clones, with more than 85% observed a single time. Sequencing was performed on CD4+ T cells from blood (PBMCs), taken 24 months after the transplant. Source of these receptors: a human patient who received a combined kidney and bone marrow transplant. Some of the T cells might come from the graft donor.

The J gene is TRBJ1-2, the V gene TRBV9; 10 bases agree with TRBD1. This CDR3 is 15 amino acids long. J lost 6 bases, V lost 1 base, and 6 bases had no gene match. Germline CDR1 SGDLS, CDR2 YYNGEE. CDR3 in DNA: TGTGCCAGCAGCGTATTCCCCGGGACAGGGGATGGCTACACCTTC. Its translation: CASSVFPGTGDGYTF.

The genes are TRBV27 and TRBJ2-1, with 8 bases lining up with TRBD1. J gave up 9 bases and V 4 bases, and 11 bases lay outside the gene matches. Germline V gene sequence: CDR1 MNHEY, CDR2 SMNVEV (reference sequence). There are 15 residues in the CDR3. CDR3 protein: CASSSERPRGREQFF. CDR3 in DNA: TGTGCCAGCAGTTCCGAGCGGCCCAGGGGGCGTGAGCAGTTCTTC.

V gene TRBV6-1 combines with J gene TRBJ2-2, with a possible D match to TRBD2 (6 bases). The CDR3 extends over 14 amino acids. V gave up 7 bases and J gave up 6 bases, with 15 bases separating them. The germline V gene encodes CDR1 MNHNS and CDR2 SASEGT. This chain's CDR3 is CASIIRGRSGELFF. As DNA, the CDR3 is TGTGCCAGCATAATTCGGGGGAGGTCCGGGGAGCTGTTTTTT.

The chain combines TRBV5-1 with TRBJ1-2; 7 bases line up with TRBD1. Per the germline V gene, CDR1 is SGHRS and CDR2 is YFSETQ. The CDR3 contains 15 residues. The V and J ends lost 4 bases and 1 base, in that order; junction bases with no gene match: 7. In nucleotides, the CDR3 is TGCGCCAGCAGCCCGGGACAGAACCTTAACTATGGCTACACCTTC. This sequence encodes CASSPGQNLNYGYTF. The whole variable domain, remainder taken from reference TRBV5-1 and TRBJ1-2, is KAGVTQTPRYLIKTRGQQVTLSCSPISGHRSVSWYQQTPGQGLQFLFEYFSETQRNKGNFPGRFSGRQFSNSRSEMNVSTLELGDSALYLCASSPGQNLNYGYTFGSGTRLTVV.

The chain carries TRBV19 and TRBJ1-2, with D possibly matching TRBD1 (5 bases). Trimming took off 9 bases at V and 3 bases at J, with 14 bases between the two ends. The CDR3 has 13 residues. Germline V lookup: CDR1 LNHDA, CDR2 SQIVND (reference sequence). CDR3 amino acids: CASRQGVDYGYTF. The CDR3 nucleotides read TGTGCCAGCCGACAAGGGGTGGACTATGGCTACACCTTC. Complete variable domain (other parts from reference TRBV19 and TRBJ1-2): DGGITQSPKYLFRKEGQNVTLSCEQNLNHDAMYWYRQDPGQGLRLIYYSQIVNDFQKGDIAEGYSVSREKKESFPLTVTSAQKNPTAFYLCASRQGVDYGYTFGSGTRLTVV.

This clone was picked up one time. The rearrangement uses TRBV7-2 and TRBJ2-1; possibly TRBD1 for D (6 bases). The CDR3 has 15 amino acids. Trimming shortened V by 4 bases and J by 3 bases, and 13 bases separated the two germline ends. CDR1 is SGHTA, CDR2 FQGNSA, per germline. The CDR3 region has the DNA TGTGCCAGCAGCTGGGGGCTAGCTGACTACAATGAGCAGTTCTTC. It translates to CASSWGLADYNEQFF.

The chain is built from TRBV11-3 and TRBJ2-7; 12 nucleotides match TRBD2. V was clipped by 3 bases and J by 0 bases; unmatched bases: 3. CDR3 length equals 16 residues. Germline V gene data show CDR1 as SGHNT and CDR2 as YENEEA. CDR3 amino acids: CASSFLAGGNSYEQYF. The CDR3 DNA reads TGTGCCAGCAGCTTTCTAGCGGGAGGGAACTCCTACGAGCAGTACTTC.

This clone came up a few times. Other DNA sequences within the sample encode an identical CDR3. CDR3 amino acids: CATGQGYNSPLHF. The CDR3 DNA sequence: TGTGCCACTGGACAGGGCTATAATTCACCCCTCCACTTT. The rearrangement uses TRBV6-6 and TRBJ1-6; 8 bases match TRBD1. This CDR3 has 13 residues. CDR1 MNHNY and CDR2 SVGAGI come from the germline V gene (reference sequence). Germline trimming cut 10 bases from V and 3 bases from J; bases unmatched to any gene: 2.

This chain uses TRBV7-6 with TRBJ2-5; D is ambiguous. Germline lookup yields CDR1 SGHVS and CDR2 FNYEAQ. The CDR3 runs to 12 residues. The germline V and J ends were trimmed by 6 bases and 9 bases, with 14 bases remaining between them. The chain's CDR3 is CASSHIISPQYF. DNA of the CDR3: TGTGCCAGCAGTCACATCATTTCCCCCCAGTACTTC.

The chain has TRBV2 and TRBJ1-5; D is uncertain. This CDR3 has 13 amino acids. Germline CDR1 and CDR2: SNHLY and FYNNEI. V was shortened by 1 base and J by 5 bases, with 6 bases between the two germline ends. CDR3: CASSEGAYQPQHF. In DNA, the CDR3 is TGTGCCAGCAGTGAAGGGGCATATCAGCCCCAGCATTTT.

CDR3 DNA: TGTGCCAGCAGCTTAACAACTAGCGGGGGGGCTGTGGAGACCCAGTACTTC. Translation gives CASSLTTSGGAVETQYF. The chain has TRBV7-8 and TRBJ2-5, with TRBD2 matching 13 bases. Germline V CDR1 and CDR2: SGHVS, FQNEAQ. The CDR3 sequence is 17 residues long. V lost 2 bases to trimming and J lost 5 bases; unmatched junction nucleotides: 8.

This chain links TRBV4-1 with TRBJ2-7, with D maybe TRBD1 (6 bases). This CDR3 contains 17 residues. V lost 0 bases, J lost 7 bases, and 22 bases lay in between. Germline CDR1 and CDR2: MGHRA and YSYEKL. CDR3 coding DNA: TGCGCCAGCAGCCAAGATGGTTACAGGGAAACAGGGTGGGAGCAGTACTTC. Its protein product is CASSQDGYRETGWEQYF.